These 12 T cell receptor beta chains were all obtained from the same sample, sequenced in a study of PD-1 blockade in classical Hodgkin lymphoma. Method: immunoSEQ multiplex PCR; TCRdb's copy keeps in-frame clones and lacks some. The sample has fewer than 100,000 clones, 89% seen once. Every patient experienced relapse after autologous stem cell transplantation, and brentuximab vedotin exposure varied. Sequences were derived from peripheral blood mononuclear cells (PBMCs), sampled at baseline. These receptors originate from a human donor with classical Hodgkin lymphoma.

The rearrangement uses TRBV28 and TRBJ1-1, with D possibly being TRBD1 (6 bases). CDR3 size: 12 residues. V lost 9 bases and J 6 bases, leaving 14 bases between the germline ends. Germline-derived CDR1 and CDR2 are MDHEN and SYDVKM. This CDR3 is CASSATGPEAFF. Here the CDR3 DNA reads TGTGCCAGTTCGGCAACAGGGCCTGAAGCTTTCTTT.

This clone is a singleton in its sample. This chain connects TRBV6-1 to TRBJ2-5; the D is unclear. The germline gives CDR1 MNHNS, CDR2 SASEGT. V lost 7 bases, J lost 5 bases, and 11 bases lay in between. The CDR3 is 12 residues long. The CDR3 coding sequence is TGTGCCAGCAATCAAGGTCGGGAGACCCAGTACTTC. This encodes CASNQGRETQYF.

V usage is TRBV30 and J usage is TRBJ1-5, with a possible D match to TRBD1 (5 bases). The ends were cut back, 3 bases at V and 5 bases at J, with 8 bases in the middle. Looked up from germline, CDR1 is GTSNPN and CDR2 is SVGIG (reference sequence). The CDR3 has 12 residues. The CDR3 protein is CAWSPGHQPQHF. In DNA, the CDR3 is TGTGCCTGGAGCCCGGGGCATCAGCCCCAGCATTTT.

The rearrangement joins TRBV13 to TRBJ2-1, with TRBD1 matching over 9 bases. This CDR3 region has 15 residues. Trimming cost V 3 bases and J 4 bases; bases outside gene matches: 4. CDR1 is PRHDT and CDR2 is FYEKMQ in the germline V gene (reference sequence). In DNA form, the CDR3 reads TGTGCCAGCAGCTTGGGACAGGGTCGATACAATGAGCAGTTCTTC. It encodes CASSLGQGRYNEQFF.

The V and J genes are TRBV4-1 and TRBJ1-2; 7 bases align to TRBD1. The germline gives CDR1 MGHRA, CDR2 YSYEKL. The CDR3 runs to 17 residues. J lost 0 bases, V lost 2 bases, and 9 bases had no gene match. CDR3 bases: TGCGCCAGCAGCCAATCCTCCGGGACAGATCCTAACTATGGCTACACCTTC. Translating gives CASSQSSGTDPNYGYTF.

This chain links TRBV27 with TRBJ2-7, with TRBD1 matching 9 bases. The junction had 3 bases not matched to a gene; V was cut back by 5 bases and J by 1 base. CDR3 length: 14 residues. CDR1 is MNHEY, CDR2 SMNVEV, per germline (reference sequence). DNA of the CDR3: TGTGCCAGCAGTCAGACAGGGGGATCCTACGAGCAGTACTTC. Translated, it gives CASSQTGGSYEQYF.

This clone was observed once. This chain joins TRBV18 and TRBJ2-7, with 8 bases that match TRBD1. The V gene's germline CDR1 is KGHSH and CDR2 LQKENI. This CDR3 is built from 13 residues. J gave up 3 bases and V 5 bases, and 3 bases lay outside the gene matches. The CDR3 DNA sequence: TGTGCCAGCTCAGGACAGGGAAACTACGAGCAGTACTTC. Its translation: CASSGQGNYEQYF.

The rearrangement uses TRBV27 and TRBJ2-7; D is tentatively TRBD1 or TRBD2 (7 bases each). V lost 3 bases, J lost 6 bases, and 15 bases lay in between. The CDR3 length is 14 residues. Germline loops: CDR1 MNHEY, CDR2 SMNVEV (reference sequence). Here the CDR3 DNA reads TGTGCCAGCAGTTTGGGCAGGGGGGGCAGCGAGCAGTACTTC. Amino acids: CASSLGRGGSEQYF.

This rearrangement joins TRBV5-1 to TRBJ2-3, with D possibly matching TRBD2 (5 bases). With 0 bases removed from V and 4 bases from J, the gap between germline ends came to 12 bases. CDR3 length: 15 residues. The germline V gene encodes CDR1 SGHRS and CDR2 YFSETQ. CDR3 protein: CASSLGTGRADTQYF. CDR3 DNA sequence: TGCGCCAGCAGCTTGGGGACTGGGCGAGCAGATACGCAGTATTTT.

The J gene is TRBJ1-1, the V gene TRBV19; weak D call: TRBD1 (6 bases). CDR3 size: 14 residues. Germline V gene lookup returns CDR1 LNHDA and CDR2 SQIVND (reference sequence). The V gene lost 4 bases and the J gene lost 8 bases, with 17 bases spanning the gap. CDR3: CASSKGPPTGEAFF. The CDR3 coding sequence is TGTGCCAGTAGTAAGGGCCCGCCGACAGGCGAAGCTTTCTTT.

Only one count was recorded for this clone. The chain joins TRBV30 to TRBJ1-5; 9 positions agree with TRBD1. Germline V gene sequence: CDR1 GTSNPN, CDR2 SVGIG (reference sequence). There are 16 residues in the CDR3. V lost 2 bases to trimming and J lost 1 base; unmatched junction nucleotides: 6. The chain's CDR3 is CAWSMTGGVSNQPQHF. As DNA, the CDR3 is TGTGCCTGGAGTATGACAGGGGGAGTAAGCAATCAGCCCCAGCATTTT.

This clone was recorded only once. J is TRBJ2-1 and V is TRBV5-1; no definite D call. V lost 1 base and J lost 7, with 6 bases in between. Germline lookup yields CDR1 SGHRS and CDR2 YFSETQ. This CDR3 is 12 amino acids long. The CDR3 here is CASSLLGNEQFF. The CDR3, as DNA: TGCGCCAGCAGCTTGCTAGGGAATGAGCAGTTCTTC.